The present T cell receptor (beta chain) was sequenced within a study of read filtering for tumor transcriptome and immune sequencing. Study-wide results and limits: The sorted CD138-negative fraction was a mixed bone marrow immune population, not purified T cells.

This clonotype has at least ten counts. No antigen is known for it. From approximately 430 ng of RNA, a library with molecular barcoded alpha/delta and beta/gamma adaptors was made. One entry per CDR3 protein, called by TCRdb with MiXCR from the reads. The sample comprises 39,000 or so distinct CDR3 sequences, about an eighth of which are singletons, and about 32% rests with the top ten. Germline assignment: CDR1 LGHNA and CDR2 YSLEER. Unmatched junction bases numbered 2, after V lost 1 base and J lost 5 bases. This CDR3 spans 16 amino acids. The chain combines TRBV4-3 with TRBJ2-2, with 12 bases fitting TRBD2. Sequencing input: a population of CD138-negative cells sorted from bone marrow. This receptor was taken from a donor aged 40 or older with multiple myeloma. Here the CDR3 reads CASSQGTSGVTGELFF. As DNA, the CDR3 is TGCGCCAGCAGCCAAGGGACTAGCGGGGTAACCGGGGAGCTGTTTTTT.